This T cell receptor (beta chain) appears in the sequencing data of a study of blood T cell repertoires in COVID-19 (TCRdb year 2020). Turning to the overall study: Samples from collaborators originated in the United States, Italy and Spain and spanned both the acute and convalescent phases of COVID-19. Samples came from the ongoing ImmuneRACE study (first 160 participants) plus 1,254 subjects from 6 global collaborators. The material from the prospective study consisted of cDNA or gDNA derived from T cells, B-cell-depleted T cells, or PBMCs. A freely available public database, intended as a resource for researchers studying the immune response to SARS-CoV-2, is where the repertoires were released. Nearly every sample came with metadata listing a de-identified subject ID, COVID-19 status, age in years and sex. Where HLA class I and class II types were available, the types were taken from metadata supplied by the sample provider, not from assay-based typing. The dataset comprised deeply sampled blood TCRbeta repertoires from subjects exposed to, actively infected with, or recovered from COVID-19.

From its cysteine to its phenylalanine, the CDR3 spans 12 amino acids. Only the CDR3 DNA is retained, 36 bases long and in frame from the first base. The germline V gene sets CDR1 to SGHAT and CDR2 to FQNNGV. Relative to germline, V is 1 base shorter and J is 8 bases shorter, with 8 bases between their ends. The immunoSEQ Assay, a bias-controlled multiplex PCR, was used to amplify TCRbeta CDR3 regions from genomic DNA. Processing in the source paper ran as follows. The number of nucleated cells in each sample was estimated from the amplification of reference gene primers within the assay. Sequence reads were collapsed and filtered to measure the absolute abundance of every unique TCRbeta CDR3 rearrangement. For each sample, productive Simpson clonality was calculated as the square root of Simpson's diversity index over productive rearrangements. Held by TCRdb, this immuneACCESS table contains in-frame sequences only and omits some clones. Under half of the omission traces to an unresolved V gene where checked; the cause of the rest is unknown. The V and J calls and clone size were taken over from that table, and D and trimming were inferred from the DNA. Here the sample has 100,000 or so clones; over 70% occur a single time. The ten largest clonotypes hold 15% to 20% of the sample.

As to this clone: The antigen it recognizes is unknown. Nothing much larger sits one base from this clone, and base qualities are not available.

What the authors observed across the whole study: The amount of clinical and demographic metadata varied by source and participant and was provided uncurated.

Each collaborating institution followed its own protocols to collect whole blood in K2EDTA tubes. For TCRbeta analysis, collaborators shipped samples as frozen whole blood, isolated PBMCs, or DNA extracted from either of those sample types. The sequence was collected from a human donor in a cohort sampled during active COVID-19. This sequence uses TRBV11-2 and TRBJ1-1, and the D gene may be TRBD1, 5 bases matching. The material sequenced was peripheral blood. CDR3 protein: CASSLGGREAFF. The nucleotides are TGTGCCAGCAGCTTAGGGGGCAGGGAAGCTTTCTTT.